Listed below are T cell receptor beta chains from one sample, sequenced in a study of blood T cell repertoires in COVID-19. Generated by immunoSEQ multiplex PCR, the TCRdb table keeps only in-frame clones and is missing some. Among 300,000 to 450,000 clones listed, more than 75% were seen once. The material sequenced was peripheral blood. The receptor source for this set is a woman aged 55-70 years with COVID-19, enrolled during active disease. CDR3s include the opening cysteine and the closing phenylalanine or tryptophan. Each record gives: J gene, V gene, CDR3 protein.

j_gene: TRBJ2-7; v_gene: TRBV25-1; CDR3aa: CASSPHWGGLAYEQYF
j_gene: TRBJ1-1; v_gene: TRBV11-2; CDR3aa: CASSLRSTEAFF
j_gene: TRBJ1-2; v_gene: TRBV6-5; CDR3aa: CASRKLSGGYTF
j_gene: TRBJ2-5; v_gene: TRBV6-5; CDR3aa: CAYRGQSETQYF
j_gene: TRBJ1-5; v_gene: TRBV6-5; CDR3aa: CASSYKRGSQPQHF
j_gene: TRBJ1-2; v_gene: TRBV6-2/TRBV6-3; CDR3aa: CASSYEHGYYGYTF
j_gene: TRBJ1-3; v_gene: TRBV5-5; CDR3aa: CASSLAGGRNTIYF
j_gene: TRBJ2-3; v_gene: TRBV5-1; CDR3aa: CASSLAPSGSGVTDTQYF
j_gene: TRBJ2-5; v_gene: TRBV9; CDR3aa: CASSVGGRETQYF
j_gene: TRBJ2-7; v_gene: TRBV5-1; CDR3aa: CASSLGGTASYEQYF
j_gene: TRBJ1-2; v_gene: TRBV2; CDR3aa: CASRTGPDYGYTF
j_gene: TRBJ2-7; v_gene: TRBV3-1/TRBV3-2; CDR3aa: CASSQDSGSNTYEQYF
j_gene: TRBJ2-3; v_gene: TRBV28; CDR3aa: CASIRSWTALTDTQYF
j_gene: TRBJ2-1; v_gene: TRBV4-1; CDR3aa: CASSPSWASGLNEQFF
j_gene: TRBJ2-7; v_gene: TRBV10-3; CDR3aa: CAISESNRGQDYEQYF
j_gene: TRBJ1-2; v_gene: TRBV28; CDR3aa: CASRILTGVRGYTF
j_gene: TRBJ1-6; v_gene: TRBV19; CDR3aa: CASSIPGQGARGSPLHF
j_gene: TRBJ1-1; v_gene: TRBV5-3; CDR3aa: CARSYRKTNTEAFF
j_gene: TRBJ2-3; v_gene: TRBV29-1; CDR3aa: CSAQGGAIGTDTQYF
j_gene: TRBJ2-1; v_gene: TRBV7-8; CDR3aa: CASSFPRLSSGGSSNEQFF
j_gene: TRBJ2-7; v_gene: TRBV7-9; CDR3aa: CASSQTPNPYEQYF
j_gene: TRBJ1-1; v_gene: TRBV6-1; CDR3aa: CASSEAAEVRAFF
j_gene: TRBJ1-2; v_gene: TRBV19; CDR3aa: CASTSDRLYGYTF
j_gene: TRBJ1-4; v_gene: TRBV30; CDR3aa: CAWSAGRQEKLFF
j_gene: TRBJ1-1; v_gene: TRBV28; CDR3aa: CASSPDRGDVNTEAFF
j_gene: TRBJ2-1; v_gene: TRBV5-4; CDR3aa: CASSTGTGGAGEQFF
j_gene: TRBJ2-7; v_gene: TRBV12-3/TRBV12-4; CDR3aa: CASTRTSGEQYF
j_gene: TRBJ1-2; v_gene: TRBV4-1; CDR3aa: CASSQEIDLDYGYTF
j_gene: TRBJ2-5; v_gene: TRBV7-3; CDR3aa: CASSPGQGQETQYF
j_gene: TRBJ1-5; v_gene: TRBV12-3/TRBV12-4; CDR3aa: CASSFGGWQPQHF
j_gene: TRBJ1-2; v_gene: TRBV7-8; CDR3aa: CASSRTGTGYYGYTF
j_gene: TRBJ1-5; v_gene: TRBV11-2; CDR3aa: CASSLDGGNQPQHF
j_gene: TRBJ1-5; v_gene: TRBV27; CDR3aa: CASSRTGFQPQHF
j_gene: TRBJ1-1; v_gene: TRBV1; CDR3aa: CTSRGLAFF
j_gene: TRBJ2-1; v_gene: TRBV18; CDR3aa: CASSPQEGGLHEQFF
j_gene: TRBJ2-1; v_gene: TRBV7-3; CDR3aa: CASSLSRYNEQFF
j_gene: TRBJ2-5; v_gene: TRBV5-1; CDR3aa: CASNALAGGPRETQYF
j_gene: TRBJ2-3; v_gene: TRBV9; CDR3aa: CASSATGLAGGSTDTQYF
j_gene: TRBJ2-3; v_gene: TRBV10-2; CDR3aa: CASSDSSTDTQYF
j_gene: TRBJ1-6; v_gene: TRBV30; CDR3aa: CAWRAPDRGRSPLHF
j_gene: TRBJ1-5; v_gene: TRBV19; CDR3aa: CASTALGGTGGNQPQHF
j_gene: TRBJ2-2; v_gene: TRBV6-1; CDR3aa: CASSVGLYAGELFF
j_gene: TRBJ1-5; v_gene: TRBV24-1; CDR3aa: CATSDITGDQPQHF
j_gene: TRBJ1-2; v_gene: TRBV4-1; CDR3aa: CASSQPRTGDYGYTF
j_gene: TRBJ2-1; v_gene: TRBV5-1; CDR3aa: CASRQGYNSYNEQFF
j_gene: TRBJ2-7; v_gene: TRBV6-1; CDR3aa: CASSEGLADSYEQYF
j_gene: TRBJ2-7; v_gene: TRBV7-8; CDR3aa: CASSLARGVVYEQYF
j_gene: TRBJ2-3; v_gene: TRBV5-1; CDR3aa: CASSLGLTGTTDTQYF
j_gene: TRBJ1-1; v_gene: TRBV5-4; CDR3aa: CASRYDWNTEAFF
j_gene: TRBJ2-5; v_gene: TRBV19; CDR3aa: CASSLTGGAETQYF
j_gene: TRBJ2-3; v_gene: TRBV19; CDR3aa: CASIPMRADTQYF
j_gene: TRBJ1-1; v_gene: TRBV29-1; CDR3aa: CSVLTGTLSGAEAFF
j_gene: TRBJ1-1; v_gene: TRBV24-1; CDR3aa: CATSRGLEAFF
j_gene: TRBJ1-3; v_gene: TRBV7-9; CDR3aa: CASSLEGQGGGNTIYF
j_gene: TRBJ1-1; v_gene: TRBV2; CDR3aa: CASRNRGEAFF
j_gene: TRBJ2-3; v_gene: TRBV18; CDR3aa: CASSPLDSSGGAHTQYF
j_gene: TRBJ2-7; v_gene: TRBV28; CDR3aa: CASSETGGYEQYF
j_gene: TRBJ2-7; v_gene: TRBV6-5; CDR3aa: CASSTAPSSYEQYF